This T cell receptor beta chain came from a study of shared clonotypes between healthy human individuals. An approximately 200 ng quantity of DNA, roughly 32,000 T cell genomes, went into the sorted-subset replicate PCRs. Here immunoSEQ multiplex PCR was the method, and the copy in TCRdb shows in-frame clones only, minus some. The table records 2 million to 2.5 million clones, roughly 93% of them present only once. This clone showed up just a few times. Its target is not known. Additional DNA sequences in this sample encode the identical CDR3. Overall study results and limits: Genetic and exposure-history diversity was limited by the few donors.

The source material was naive CD4+ T cells from PBMCs. Stated subset: CD45RA+ positively selected. The receptor was isolated from a man in his late teens or twenties in good health. Some clones in this sample may be carry-over from other donors' samples.

The CDR3 coding sequence is TGTGCCAGCAGTGGACAGGGGAATCAGCCCCAGCATTTT. It yields the protein CASSGQGNQPQHF. The rearrangement joins TRBV2 to TRBJ1-5, with TRBD1 matching 8 bases. Looked up from germline, CDR1 is SNHLY and CDR2 is FYNNEI. Unmatched junction bases numbered 0, after V lost 4 bases and J lost 4 bases. The CDR3 is made up of 13 amino acids.